This TCR beta chain was captured in a study of blood T cells in healthy people across ages. Points from the study as a whole: Compared with aged donors, long-lived donors showed fewer expanded clones, suggesting selection. Diversity figures derived from one million T cells were judged to underestimate the true value.

As concerns this clonotype: What it recognizes is unknown.

Next came a second PCR, run for about 6 to 12 cycles, which used a sample-barcoded 5' primer along with a J-beta primer mix. From the 5' RACE reads, TCRdb called clonotypes with MiXCR, one entry per CDR3 protein. The data contain 1.5 million to 2 million distinct CDR3 sequences, roughly 27% of them seen just once; the ten biggest clones take up about 8%. The CDR3 covers 16 residues. The ends lost 6 bases at V and 8 bases at J; junction bases unmatched: 13. Germline CDR1 reads LGHNT; CDR2 reads FRNRAP. This sequence joins TRBV12-5 and TRBJ1-4, with 9 positions matching TRBD1. The TCR was taken from a woman in her 30s in good health. The sample was blood. CDR3 in DNA: TGTGCTAGTGGATTCCTAATCGGGACAGGGAACGAAAAACTGTTTTTT. Its translation is CASGFLIGTGNEKLFF.